This T cell receptor (delta chain) was documented in a study of DNA immune sequencing with unique molecular identifiers. All 8 TRDV and 4 TRDJ genes were targeted in 32-plex amplification of genomic DNA. Adapter PCR followed 3 to 4 barcoding PCR cycles that attached a 12-nucleotide UMI. TCRdb fed the multiplex PCR reads to CATT. The repertoire holds roughly 2,200 delta-chain clones, with around 14% as singletons. The CDR3 is made up of 20 amino acids. Germline V gene lookup returns CDR1 GEAIGNYY and CDR2 EKD. This clone was seen more than once but under ten times. The TCRdb protein comes from a much larger clone and disagrees with this DNA's translation at residue 19, likely due to a read error; the protein given here is derived from the DNA.

The sample was gamma-delta T cells enriched from blood buffy coat, or unenriched PBMCs (not recorded which). This chain links TRDV2 with TRDJ3, with 13 bases lining up with TRDD3. This clonotype was sampled from a human donor in good health. The CDR3 DNA reads as TGTGCCTGTGAACCGTACTGGGGGATACGGGGCTCCTGGGACACCCGACAGATGATTTTC. Its translation: CACEPYWGIRGSWDTRQMIF.